There are a few counts of the clone carrying this TCR beta chain. The antigen is undetermined. With 60 Vbeta and 13 Jbeta primers, the PCR was carried out. This table comes from immunoSEQ multiplex PCR, and its TCRdb copy is limited to in-frame clones, with some not included. The sample holds 85,000 to 100,000 clones, approximately 77% seen once. These data originate in a study of cytomegalovirus exposure and HLA in healthy donors. Study-level results: For most TCR beta V segments, an earlier analysis put the productive rate at about 87% or about 30% of the time. Listed as cytomegalovirus-associated were about 160 TCR beta chains.

This CDR3 is 12 amino acids long. Deletions cut 4 bases from V and 4 bases from J, with 7 bases between. CDR1 SGHAT and CDR2 FQDESV come from the germline V gene (reference sequence). This clonotype was obtained from a woman between 40 and 55 years old in good health and CMV-seronegative. V gene TRBV11-1 combines with J gene TRBJ1-1; possible D gene TRBD1, 5 bases. The sequencing input was PBMCs. CDR3 loop: CASSWQGTEAFF. CDR3 in DNA: TGTGCCAGCAGCTGGCAGGGCACTGAAGCTTTCTTT.